The 23 T cell receptor beta chains listed next were all sequenced from one sample in a study of PD-L1 blockade in urothelial cancer (dated by TCRdb to about 2017). The library was prepared using the immunoSEQ multiplex PCR assay. TCRdb took over this immuneACCESS table, retaining in-frame rearrangements with V and J assigned. Such tables are incomplete; in checked studies, under half of the missing clones stem from an unresolved V gene, and the remainder is unexplained. Recorded for this sample are about 690 clones; about 40% of them occurred a single time. The ten largest make up roughly 15% of the sample. The time point label for this specimen denotes: pretreatment tumor sample. The specimen was tumor tissue, collected before atezolizumab (anti-PD-L1) treatment. These receptors were collected from a woman of 80 years or more with urothelial cancer.

The chain joins TRBV6-1 to TRBJ1-1; the D is unclear. Trimming cost V 0 bases and J 5 bases, with 10 bases left between them. The CDR3 sequence is 14 residues long. Germline CDR1 and CDR2: MNHNS and SASEGT. The CDR3 sequence: CASSEAWRGTEAFF. The CDR3, as DNA: TGTGCCAGCAGTGAAGCGTGGCGTGGGACTGAAGCTTTCTTT.

This clone is categorized as medium-sized (0.01 to 0.1%). V is TRBV7-2 and J is TRBJ2-7; D is uncertain. Trimming removed 5 bases at V and 3 bases at J, with 11 bases between. The CDR3 length is 13 residues. From germline, CDR1 is SGHTA and CDR2 FQGNSA. The DNA of the CDR3 is TGTGCCAGCAGCCCTGATGACCGCTACGAGCAGTACTTC. It codes for CASSPDDRYEQYF.

The CDR3 loop is CASSIVPFYNEQFF. CDR3 sequence (DNA): TGTGCCAGTAGTATAGTTCCCTTTTACAATGAGCAGTTCTTC. This chain links TRBV19 with TRBJ2-1; D uncertain. Between the trimmed V and J ends, which lost 1 base and 4 bases, there was a span of 8 bases. CDR3 length: 14 residues. CDR1 is LNHDA, CDR2 SQIVND, per germline (reference sequence).

In its sample, this clone was seen a few times. The chain recombines TRBV6-8 with TRBJ2-7, with D uncertain. The CDR3 length is 13 residues. V shed 10 bases and J shed 0 bases, with 13 bases lying between them. Germline CDR1 is MNHGY and CDR2 is SAAAGT. CDR3 protein: CAISRTNSYEQYF. CDR3 in DNA: TGTGCCATCAGCCGAACAAACTCCTACGAGCAGTACTTC.

The rearrangement joins TRBV6-7 to TRBJ1-1; a weak D match, TRBD1 (6 bases). TRBV6-7 is sorted into the ORF group, with uncertain function. There are 11 residues in the CDR3. V was clipped by 5 bases and J by 11 bases, with 12 bases between them. This chain's CDR3 is CASSQGMWAFF. In DNA form, the CDR3 reads TGTGCCAGCAGTCAGGGGATGTGGGCTTTCTTT.

This chain links TRBV6-8 with TRBJ2-1, with a tentative D call TRBD2 (5 bases). V lost 6 bases to trimming and J lost 7 bases, with 10 bases between them. The CDR3 has 12 residues. Germline CDR1 MNHGY, CDR2 SAAAGT. The DNA of the CDR3 is TGTGCCAGCAGCGACGGGGTTAATGAGCAGTTCTTC. The encoded protein is CASSDGVNEQFF.

The rearrangement joins TRBV28 to TRBJ2-1; D not resolved. Germline V gene data show CDR1 as MDHEN and CDR2 as SYDVKM. The CDR3 runs to 15 residues. Trimming took 3 bases from V and 6 from J, leaving 15 bases between them. The CDR3 here is CASSFPRSPSNEQFF. CDR3 nucleotide sequence: TGTGCCAGCAGTTTCCCTCGGTCTCCCTCCAATGAGCAGTTCTTC.

The chain employs TRBV12-1 and TRBJ2-7. TRBV12-1 is a pseudogene. This CDR3 comprises 14 residues. CDR3 nucleotide sequence: TGTGCCAGCAGCTTTAAAGGATTCGTATACGAGCAGTACTTC. This sequence encodes CASSFKGFVYEQYF.

This rearrangement joins TRBV19 to TRBJ1-5; D is uncertain. The V and J ends lost 1 base and 7 bases respectively, with 14 bases between them. The CDR3 covers 15 residues. The germline V gene encodes CDR1 LNHDA and CDR2 SQIVND (reference sequence). DNA of the CDR3: TGTGCCAGTAGTATAGTCCAGGCGGGCAGACAGCCCCAGCATTTT. It translates to CASSIVQAGRQPQHF.

This clone was seen a single time. The chain couples TRBV19 to TRBJ1-5, with 9 bases matching TRBD1. Germline V CDR1 and CDR2: LNHDA, SQIVND (reference sequence). The CDR3 is made up of 15 amino acids. The J segment lost 1 base and the V segment lost 4 bases, leaving 2 bases of the junction unmatched. CDR3 loop: CASSTGTGSNQPQHF. The CDR3 DNA reads as TGTGCCAGTAGTACCGGGACAGGGAGCAATCAGCCCCAGCATTTT.

The chain carries TRBV18 and TRBJ1-4, with D unresolved. The CDR3 has 17 amino acids. The germline gives CDR1 KGHSH, CDR2 LQKENI. The V gene lost 2 bases and the J gene lost 0 bases, with 13 bases spanning the gap. CDR3 residues: CASSPNPPGATNEKLFF. The CDR3 nucleotides are TGTGCCAGCTCACCAAACCCTCCAGGCGCAACTAATGAAAAACTGTTTTTT.

The chain has TRBV10-3 and TRBJ1-1; no clear D. Looked up from germline, CDR1 is ENHRY and CDR2 is SYGVKD. The CDR3 has 17 amino acids. Between the trimmed V and J ends, which lost 0 bases and 0 bases, there was a span of 14 bases. CDR3 in amino acids: CAISESTVRHMNTEAFF. The CDR3 DNA sequence: TGTGCCATCAGTGAGTCGACGGTCCGACACATGAACACTGAAGCTTTCTTT.

The rearrangement joins TRBV15 to TRBJ1-3, with 7 bases lining up with TRBD1. This CDR3 has 20 residues. V lost 0 bases, J lost 2 bases, and 16 bases stayed unmatched. In germline, CDR1 is LNHNV, CDR2 YYDKDF (reference sequence). CDR3 in amino acids: CATSRDGRQGVMPAGNTIYF. DNA for the CDR3: TGTGCCACCAGCAGAGATGGGAGACAGGGCGTTATGCCCGCTGGAAACACCATATATTTT.

The chain employs TRBV9 and TRBJ2-1; D may be TRBD2 (5 bases). CDR1 SGDLS and CDR2 YYNGEE come from the germline V gene. CDR3 length: 15 residues. V was clipped by 0 bases and J by 8 bases, with 15 bases between them. CDR3 sequence (DNA): TGTGCCAGCAGCGTAGAGGCGGCGCGAGGGCATGAGCAGTTCTTC. Translated: CASSVEAARGHEQFF.

Judged by abundance, this clone is hyperexpanded. The V call is TRBV15, the J call TRBJ1-5; 9 bases agree with TRBD1. V lost 5 bases to trimming and J lost 2 bases; unmatched junction nucleotides: 4. In germline, CDR1 is LNHNV, CDR2 YYDKDF (reference sequence). CDR3 size: 15 residues. CDR3 DNA sequence: TGTGCCACCAGCCCCCGACAGGGGGGCAATCAGCCCCAGCATTTT. It specifies CATSPRQGGNQPQHF.

This clone was picked up a small number of times. The J gene is TRBJ2-7, the V gene TRBV4-1; 8 nucleotides align to TRBD1. Germline V gene data show CDR1 as MGHRA and CDR2 as YSYEKL. V shed 1 base, J shed 3 bases, and the junction held 14 bases outside the gene matches. The CDR3 runs 18 residues. The CDR3 nucleotides are TGCGCCAGCAGCCAAGCATACGGGCGGACACAGGGGGACTACGAGCAGTACTTC. Protein sequence: CASSQAYGRTQGDYEQYF.

This chain links TRBV6-8 with TRBJ2-7; 7 bases are a match to TRBD2. The germline gives CDR1 MNHGY, CDR2 SAAAGT. Germline trimming cut 5 bases from V and 3 bases from J; bases unmatched to any gene: 10. This CDR3 region has 15 residues. This CDR3 reads CASSNPGLWFYEQYF. In nucleotides, the CDR3 is TGTGCCAGCAGTAATCCGGGACTATGGTTCTACGAGCAGTACTTC.

The V and J genes are TRBV11-3 and TRBJ2-1; 7 nucleotides match TRBD2. The V segment lost 3 bases and the J segment 6 bases; nucleotides outside the gene matches: 5. The CDR3 extends over 14 amino acids. The germline V gene encodes CDR1 SGHNT and CDR2 YENEEA. CDR3 residues: CASSLAGGFNEQFF. CDR3 bases: TGTGCCAGCAGCTTGGCCGGGGGGTTCAATGAGCAGTTCTTC.

This clone was found a few times. In DNA, the CDR3 is TGTGCCAGCAGACAATTTGCTGGGTTTGATGAAAAACTGTTTTTT. Protein sequence: CASRQFAGFDEKLFF. The gene calls are TRBV28 and TRBJ1-4; D is ambiguous. The germline V gene encodes CDR1 MDHEN and CDR2 SYDVKM. The CDR3 sequence is 15 residues long. Between the trimmed V and J ends, which lost 6 bases and 6 bases, there was a span of 17 bases. The full variable domain, its missing parts supplied by reference TRBV28 and TRBJ1-4, is DVKVTQSSRYLVKRTGEKVFLECVQDMDHENMFWYRQDPGLGLRLIYFSYDVKMKEKGDIPEGYSVSREKKERFSLILESASTNQTSMYLCASRQFAGFDEKLFFGSGTQLSVL.

This chain joins TRBV10-3 and TRBJ1-5; D remains ambiguous. Trimming stripped 0 bases from V and 5 bases from J, with 11 bases between. The CDR3 contains 15 residues. Per germline, CDR1 ENHRY and CDR2 SYGVKD. The CDR3 DNA follows: TGTGCCATCAGTGAGTCTCGGCAGAGCCATCAGCCCCAGCATTTT. It encodes CAISESRQSHQPQHF.

This clone was picked up one time. V usage is TRBV19 and J usage is TRBJ2-6; TRBD2 matches at 7 bases. Trimming took 6 bases from V and 0 from J; bases not matched to a gene: 8. The CDR3 consists of 17 residues. CDR1 is LNHDA and CDR2 is SQIVND in the germline V gene (reference sequence). The CDR3 DNA sequence: TGTGCCAGTAGGAGTAGCGGGTCCCTCTCTGGGGCCAACGTCCTGACTTTC. Protein sequence: CASRSSGSLSGANVLTF.

This clone is classed as medium-sized. The chain recombines TRBV7-4 with TRBJ1-1, with D maybe TRBD1 (5 bases). The CDR3 has 16 residues. Germline-derived CDR1 and CDR2 are SGHVT and SQSDAQ. V lost 5 bases to trimming and J lost 0 bases, with 16 bases between them. In DNA form, the CDR3 reads TGTGCCAGCAGCCAAGATGGGGCAGGGATGAACACTGAAGCTTTCTTT. It is translated as CASSQDGAGMNTEAFF. Looking up the rest from reference TRBV7-4 and TRBJ1-1 gives the full variable domain: GAGVSQSPRYKVAKRGRDVALRCDSISGHVTLYWYRQTLGQGSEVLTYSQSDAQRDKSGRPSGRFSAERPERSVSTLKIQRTEQGDSAVYLCASSQDGAGMNTEAFFGQGTRLTVV.

This clone was detected a few times. V usage is TRBV9 and J usage is TRBJ1-2, with TRBD1 matching over 10 bases. V dropped 2 bases and J dropped 6; count of bases not matched to a gene: 10. Germline lookup yields CDR1 SGDLS and CDR2 YYNGEE. The CDR3 runs to 16 residues. The CDR3 DNA follows: TGTGCCAGCAGCGTCTTCGACTTGACAGGGGGCCATGGCTACACCTTC. Translated, it gives CASSVFDLTGGHGYTF. The variable domain in full, with the rest retrieved from reference TRBV9 and TRBJ1-2, is DSGVTQTPKHLITATGQRVTLRCSPRSGDLSVYWYQQSLDQGLQFLIQYYNGEERAKGNILERFSAQQFPDLHSELNLSSLELGDSALYFCASSVFDLTGGHGYTFGSGTRLTVV.